Each of the 9 T cell receptor beta chains below was sequenced from the same sample in a study of Ad26.COV2.S vaccination and SARS-CoV-2 variants. The treatment: 15 to 20 received Ad26.COV2.S at low or high dose, single or two shots; 5 received placebo; per-sample allocation not given. The samples were gathered on day 63 after the first injection of vaccine or placebo. Assay: immunoSEQ multiplex PCR; the TCRdb copy retains only in-frame clones and omits some. The data contain roughly 320,000 clones, over 75% of them singletons. Material: peripheral blood, obtained in a trial of Ad26.COV2.S vaccine versus placebo. The receptors derive from a person aged 18 to 65 who received the Ad26.COV2.S COVID-19 vaccine or a placebo.

The chain links TRBV7-2 to TRBJ2-5, with 11 nucleotides matching TRBD2. With 1 base clipped from V and 5 bases from J, the junction kept 9 bases outside the gene matches. The CDR3 extends over 17 amino acids. The germline V gene encodes CDR1 SGHTA and CDR2 FQGNSA. The CDR3 loop reads CASSLGFSGGVGETQYF. For the CDR3, the DNA is TGTGCCAGCAGCTTAGGATTTAGCGGGGGGGTAGGTGAGACCCAGTACTTC.

This clone appeared a few times. The rearrangement uses TRBV24-1 and TRBJ1-5; no definite D call. Germline V gene sequence: CDR1 KGHDR, CDR2 SFDVKD. The CDR3 is 15 amino acids. The V gene lost 3 bases and the J gene lost 5 bases, with 13 bases spanning the gap. The DNA of the CDR3 is TGTGCCACCAGTGATAGGAAGGACGGATATCAGCCCCAGCATTTT. This gives the protein CATSDRKDGYQPQHF.

This clone was seen a single time. Other DNA sequences in the sample encode the same CDR3. V gene TRBV7-6 combines with J gene TRBJ1-1; 7 bases line up with TRBD1. CDR1 is SGHVS, CDR2 FNYEAQ, per germline. Losses at the gene ends were 2 bases for V and 1 base for J; bases not matched to a gene: 4. CDR3 length: 15 residues. CDR3 bases: TGTGCCAGCAGCTTAAGGACAGGCGGGAACACTGAAGCTTTCTTT. This sequence encodes CASSLRTGGNTEAFF.

CDR3 nucleotide sequence: TGTGCCAGCAGCCTATCGGGACCTTATGGCTACACCTTC. Its protein is CASSLSGPYGYTF. The chain uses TRBV12-3 or TRBV12-4 and TRBJ1-2; a weak D match, TRBD1 (5 bases). The CDR3 is 13 amino acids. Trimming took 6 bases from V and 5 from J, leaving 13 bases between them.

The V and J genes are TRBV6-1 and TRBJ1-4; tentative D call: TRBD1 (6 bases). Germline V gene sequence: CDR1 MNHNS, CDR2 SASEGT. The V end was cut by 2 bases, the J end by 17 bases, with 15 bases between. CDR3 length: 12 residues. CDR3 amino acids: CASSEMVGTKFF. The CDR3 DNA follows: TGTGCCAGCAGTGAAATGGTCGGGACAAAATTTTTT.

This clone was counted a few times. This chain connects TRBV5-4 to TRBJ1-1, with D possibly TRBD1 on 6 matching bases. This CDR3 is built from 15 residues. Germline-derived CDR1 and CDR2 are SGHNT and YYREEE (reference sequence). Trimming pared 4 bases from V and 1 base from J, leaving 14 bases between. The CDR3: CASSPRQVPNTEAFF. The CDR3 region has the DNA TGTGCCAGCAGCCCCAGACAGGTCCCGAACACTGAAGCTTTCTTT.

This sequence joins TRBV9 and TRBJ2-7, with D possibly TRBD1 on 6 matching bases. The germline V and J ends were trimmed by 0 bases and 7 bases, with 17 bases remaining between them. The CDR3 sequence is 15 residues long. The germline CDR1 and CDR2 sequences are SGDLS and YYNGEE. The CDR3 loop is CASSVEGARQGEQYF. DNA of the CDR3: TGTGCCAGCAGCGTAGAGGGAGCTCGGCAGGGGGAGCAGTACTTC.

This chain uses TRBV30 with TRBJ1-5; tentative D call: TRBD1 (6 bases). The CDR3 length is 15 residues. Germline loops: CDR1 GTSNPN, CDR2 SVGIG (reference sequence). The V end was cut by 0 bases, the J end by 5 bases, with 14 bases between. The CDR3 protein is CAWSVPRGGYQPQHF. Written as DNA, the CDR3 is TGTGCCTGGAGTGTACCCAGGGGTGGTTATCAGCCCCAGCATTTT.

The rearrangement joins TRBV30 to TRBJ1-1; D is ambiguous. Germline CDR1 is GTSNPN and CDR2 is SVGIG (reference sequence). CDR3 size: 13 residues. The V end lost 3 bases, the J end lost 1 base, and 9 bases lay between the germline ends. Here the CDR3 DNA reads TGTGCCTGGAGAACGAGTTGGAACACTGAAGCTTTCTTT. Translation: CAWRTSWNTEAFF.